This passage covers 18 T cell receptor beta chains from one sample sequenced in a study of vaccination and CD4 T cells after COVID-19. Treatment described: roughly ten-day PBMC culture with coronavirus spike peptide pools or control peptides (ViraFEST assay). Samples of CD4+ T cells were obtained from the unexposed donor before the COVID-19 pandemic (2011-2018). These receptors lack a known antigen. Scientists ran DNA taken from cultured CD4+ T cells through the Oncomine TCR Beta short-read assay for sequencing. MiXCR was run by TCRdb on the PCR reads, yielding one entry per CDR3 protein. The repertoire holds 4,500 to 6,000 distinct CDR3 sequences, with around 39% as singletons. Sequencing used CD4+ T cells from blood, cultured in vitro. The receptors originated from a human donor in good health.

The chain carries TRBV2 and TRBJ1-2; D not resolved. Germline values: CDR1 SNHLY, CDR2 FYNNEI. The V end was cut by 4 bases, the J end by 4 bases, with 10 bases between. The CDR3 length is 13 residues. CDR3 DNA: TGTGCCAGCAGTGTGGTAGTTTCCTATGGCTACACCTTC. Its translation is CASSVVVSYGYTF.

This chain uses TRBV7-2 with TRBJ2-3, with D hard to call. The CDR3 length is 13 residues. The germline V gene encodes CDR1 SGHTA and CDR2 FQGNSA. V was cut by 7 bases and J by 4 bases, with 12 bases left in between. The chain's CDR3 is CASTTYLADTQYF. As DNA, the CDR3 is TGTGCCAGCACCACATATCTAGCAGATACGCAGTATTTT.

This clonotype occurred a few times. V gene TRBV6-1 combines with J gene TRBJ1-2, with 8 bases identical to TRBD1. Germline V lookup: CDR1 MNHNS, CDR2 SASEGT. The CDR3 spans 15 residues. The V and J ends lost 0 bases and 4 bases, in that order; junction bases with no gene match: 4. CDR3 in amino acids: CASSEAPDRAYGYTF. DNA for the CDR3: TGTGCCAGCAGTGAAGCCCCGGACAGGGCCTATGGCTACACCTTC.

The V gene is TRBV19, the J gene TRBJ2-3; D is uncertain. The CDR3 contains 14 residues. Germline V CDR1 and CDR2: LNHDA, SQIVND (reference sequence). V shed 1 base and J shed 5 bases, with 10 bases lying between them. CDR3 sequence: CASSIVGRVDTQYF. CDR3 sequence (DNA): TGTGCCAGTAGTATAGTGGGCCGGGTAGATACGCAGTATTTT.

This chain joins TRBV30 and TRBJ1-5, with 9 positions matching TRBD1. This CDR3 is built from 14 residues. CDR1 GTSNPN and CDR2 SVGIG come from the germline V gene (reference sequence). V lost 0 bases, J lost 5 bases, and 2 bases stayed unmatched. The DNA of the CDR3 is TGTGCCTGGAGTGTGACAGGGGGAGATCAGCCCCAGCATTTT. This sequence encodes CAWSVTGGDQPQHF. The full variable domain, rest sourced from reference TRBV30 and TRBJ1-5, is SQTIHQWPATLVQPVGSPLSLECTVEGTSNPNLYWYRQAAGRGLQLLFYSVGIGQISSEVPQNLSASRPQDRQFILSSKKLLLSDSGFYLCAWSVTGGDQPQHFGDGTRLSIL.

This rearrangement joins TRBV7-9 to TRBJ1-5; D is uncertain. CDR1 and CDR2 (germline): SEHNR, FQNEAQ (reference sequence). The V end lost 5 bases, the J end lost 4 bases, and 12 bases lay between the germline ends. CDR3 length equals 14 residues. CDR3 residues: CASSPEPQNQPQHF. The CDR3 coding sequence is TGTGCCAGCAGCCCAGAACCCCAGAATCAGCCCCAGCATTTT.

This clonotype was seen a few times. V gene TRBV11-2 combines with J gene TRBJ1-2; TRBD1 aligns across 7 bases. This CDR3 region has 14 residues. CDR1 is SGHAT, CDR2 FQNNGV, per germline. V was pared by 2 bases and J by 8 bases, with 8 bases of the junction left unmatched. The CDR3: CASSLQQGSRGYTF. CDR3 in DNA: TGTGCCAGCAGCTTACAACAGGGGAGTCGCGGCTACACCTTC.

This clonotype has more than one count but fewer than ten. This sequence joins TRBV27 and TRBJ2-1, with D unresolved. The CDR3 is made up of 15 amino acids. Germline CDR1 is MNHEY and CDR2 is SMNVEV (reference sequence). V was cut by 4 bases and J by 3 bases, with 13 bases left in between. In nucleotides, the CDR3 is TGTGCCAGCAGTTCCCTTACTATAGGCTACAATGAGCAGTTCTTC. The encoded protein is CASSSLTIGYNEQFF.

The genes are TRBV11-1 and TRBJ2-1; 16 positions agree with TRBD2. V gave up 0 bases and J gave up 9 bases; unmatched junction bases: 5. Per germline, CDR1 SGHAT and CDR2 FQDESV (reference sequence). This CDR3 spans 17 amino acids. The CDR3 loop is CASSLAGLAGGRGEQFF. As DNA, the CDR3 is TGTGCCAGCAGCTTAGCGGGACTAGCGGGGGGGCGGGGTGAGCAGTTCTTC.

The chain recombines TRBV20-1 with TRBJ2-7; no clear D. This CDR3 has 12 amino acids. Germline CDR1 and CDR2: DFQATT and SNEGSKA (reference sequence). The V and J ends lost 5 bases and 1 base respectively, with 9 bases between them. The CDR3 protein is CSAPDKSYEQYF. As DNA, the CDR3 is TGCAGTGCTCCCGACAAGTCCTACGAGCAGTACTTC.

The rearrangement uses TRBV5-1 and TRBJ2-7; no clear D gene. The germline CDR1 and CDR2 sequences are SGHRS and YFSETQ. The CDR3 has 14 residues. Deletions cut 1 base from V and 4 bases from J, with 12 bases between. CDR3 loop: CASSLQAPEYEQYF. The CDR3, as DNA: TGCGCCAGCAGCTTGCAAGCCCCGGAATACGAGCAGTACTTC.

The V gene is TRBV6-1, the J gene TRBJ1-3; D is uncertain. The V end lost 2 bases, the J end lost 10 bases, and 6 bases lay between the germline ends. The germline V gene encodes CDR1 MNHNS and CDR2 SASEGT. This CDR3 region has 11 residues. The CDR3 spells CASSELVTIYF. As DNA, the CDR3 is TGTGCCAGCAGTGAACTGGTGACCATATATTTT.

This clonotype was detected a few times. The chain has TRBV7-6 and TRBJ2-7; D gene uncertain. This CDR3 has 12 residues. Germline V gene lookup returns CDR1 SGHVS and CDR2 FNYEAQ. With 11 bases removed from V and 3 bases from J, the gap between germline ends came to 14 bases. CDR3 in DNA: TGTGCCGGCGAATGGGGATTCTACGAGCAGTACTTC. Protein product: CAGEWGFYEQYF.

This clonotype is labeled as medium-sized (0.01 to 0.1%). The chain carries TRBV6-1 and TRBJ2-7; a possible D gene is TRBD1 (5 bases). V lost 8 bases and J 2 bases, leaving 13 bases between the germline ends. The CDR3 totals 13 residues. From germline, CDR1 is MNHNS and CDR2 SASEGT. CDR3 amino acids: CASQGLSPYEQYF. The CDR3 nucleotides are TGTGCCAGCCAGGGCCTATCCCCCTACGAGCAGTACTTC.

V gene TRBV3-1 combines with J gene TRBJ2-5; TRBD2 is a possible D gene (6 bases). Trimming took off 1 base at V and 6 bases at J, with 9 bases between the two ends. This CDR3 has 13 amino acids. Per the germline V gene, CDR1 is LGHDT and CDR2 is YNNKEL (reference sequence). CDR3 sequence reads: CASSQGDSQTQYF. DNA of the CDR3: TGTGCCAGCAGCCAAGGGGACTCTCAGACCCAGTACTTC.

The rearrangement joins TRBV2 to TRBJ2-7; TRBD2 agrees at 7 bases. The ends lost 5 bases at V and 5 bases at J; junction bases unmatched: 3. This CDR3 spans 12 amino acids. Per germline, CDR1 SNHLY and CDR2 FYNNEI. The CDR3 loop is CASSLTSNEQYF. The CDR3 DNA is TGTGCCAGCAGTCTGACTAGCAACGAGCAGTACTTC.

This clonotype was counted only a few times. The chain recombines TRBV20-1 with TRBJ1-2, with a weak D call TRBD1 (6 bases). Germline-derived CDR1 and CDR2 are DFQATT and SNEGSKA (reference sequence). V was trimmed by 0 bases and J by 4 bases, leaving 24 bases between them. This CDR3 region has 18 residues. This chain's CDR3 is CSARDPDRNNIRTYGYTF. CDR3 DNA sequence: TGCAGTGCTAGAGATCCCGACAGGAACAACATACGAACCTATGGCTACACCTTC.

J is TRBJ1-2 and V is TRBV5-1; a weak D match, TRBD1 (6 bases). The V gene lost 0 bases and the J gene lost 12 bases, with 15 bases spanning the gap. The V gene's germline CDR1 is SGHRS and CDR2 YFSETQ. The CDR3 covers 13 residues. DNA of the CDR3: TGCGCCAGCAGCTTGGATGGGACAACCGGCGACACCTTC. Encoded protein: CASSLDGTTGDTF. The whole variable domain, filled in from reference TRBV5-1 and TRBJ1-2, reads KAGVTQTPRYLIKTRGQQVTLSCSPISGHRSVSWYQQTPGQGLQFLFEYFSETQRNKGNFPGRFSGRQFSNSRSEMNVSTLELGDSALYLCASSLDGTTGDTFGSGTRLTVV.